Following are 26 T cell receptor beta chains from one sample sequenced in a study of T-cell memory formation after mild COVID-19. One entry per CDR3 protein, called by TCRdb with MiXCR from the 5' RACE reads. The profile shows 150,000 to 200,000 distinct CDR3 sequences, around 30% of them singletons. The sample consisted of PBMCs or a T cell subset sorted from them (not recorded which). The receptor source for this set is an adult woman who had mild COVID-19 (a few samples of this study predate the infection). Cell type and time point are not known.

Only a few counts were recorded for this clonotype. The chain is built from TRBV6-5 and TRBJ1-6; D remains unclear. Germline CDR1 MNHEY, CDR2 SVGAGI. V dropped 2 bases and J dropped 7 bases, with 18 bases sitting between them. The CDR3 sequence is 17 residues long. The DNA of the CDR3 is TGTGCCAGCAGTTACCAGTCCCTGGGAGGGAGAAATTCACCCCTCCACTTT. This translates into CASSYQSLGGRNSPLHF.

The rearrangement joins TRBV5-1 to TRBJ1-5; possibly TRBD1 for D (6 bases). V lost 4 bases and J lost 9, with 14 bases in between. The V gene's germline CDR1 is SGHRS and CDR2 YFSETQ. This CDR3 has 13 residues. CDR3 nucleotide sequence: TGCGCCAGCAGCGATGGGGGGGCTGGGCCCCAGCATTTT. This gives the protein CASSDGGAGPQHF.

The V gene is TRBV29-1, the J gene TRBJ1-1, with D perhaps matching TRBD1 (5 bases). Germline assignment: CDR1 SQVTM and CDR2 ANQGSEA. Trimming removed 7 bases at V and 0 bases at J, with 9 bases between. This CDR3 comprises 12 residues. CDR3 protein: CSAGHLNTEAFF. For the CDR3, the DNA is TGCAGCGCTGGACACTTGAACACTGAAGCTTTCTTT.

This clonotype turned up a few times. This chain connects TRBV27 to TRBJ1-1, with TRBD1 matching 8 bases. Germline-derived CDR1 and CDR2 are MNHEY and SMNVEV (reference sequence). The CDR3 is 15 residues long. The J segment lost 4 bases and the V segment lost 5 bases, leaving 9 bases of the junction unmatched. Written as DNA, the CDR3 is TGTGCCAGCAGTCCGCTCCTCACAGGGGGCACTGAAGCTTTCTTT. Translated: CASSPLLTGGTEAFF.

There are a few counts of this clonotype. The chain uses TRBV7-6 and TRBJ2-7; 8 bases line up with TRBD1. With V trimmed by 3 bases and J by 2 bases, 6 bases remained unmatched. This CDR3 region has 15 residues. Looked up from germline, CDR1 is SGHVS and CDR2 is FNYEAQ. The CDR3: CASSFAGTGAYEQYF. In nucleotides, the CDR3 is TGTGCCAGCAGCTTTGCTGGGACAGGAGCCTACGAGCAGTACTTC.

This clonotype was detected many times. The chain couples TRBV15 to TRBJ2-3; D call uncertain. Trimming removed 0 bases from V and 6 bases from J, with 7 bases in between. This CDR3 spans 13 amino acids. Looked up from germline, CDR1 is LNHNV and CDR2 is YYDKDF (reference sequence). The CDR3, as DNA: TGTGCCACCAGCAGAGATCCTGTCGATACGCAGTATTTT. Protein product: CATSRDPVDTQYF.

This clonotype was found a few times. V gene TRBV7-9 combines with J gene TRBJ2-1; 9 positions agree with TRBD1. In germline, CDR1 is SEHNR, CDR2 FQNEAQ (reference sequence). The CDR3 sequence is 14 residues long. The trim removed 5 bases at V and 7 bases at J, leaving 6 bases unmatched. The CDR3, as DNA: TGTGCCAGCAGCCTGACAGGGGGGAGAAATGAGCAGTTCTTC. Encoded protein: CASSLTGGRNEQFF.

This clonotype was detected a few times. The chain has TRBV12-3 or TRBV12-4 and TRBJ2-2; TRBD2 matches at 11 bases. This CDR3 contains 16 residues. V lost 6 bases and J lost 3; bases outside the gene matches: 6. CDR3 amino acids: CASRTLAGGYTGELFF. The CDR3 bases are TGTGCCAGCAGGACTCTAGCGGGGGGCTACACCGGGGAGCTGTTTTTT.

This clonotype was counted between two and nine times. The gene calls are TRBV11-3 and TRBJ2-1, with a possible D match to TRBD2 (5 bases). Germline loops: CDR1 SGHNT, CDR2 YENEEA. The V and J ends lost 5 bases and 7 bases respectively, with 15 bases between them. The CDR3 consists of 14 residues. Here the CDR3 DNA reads TGTGCCAGCAGCGCCTCCCCCTCGGGGAATGAGCAGTTCTTC. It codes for CASSASPSGNEQFF.

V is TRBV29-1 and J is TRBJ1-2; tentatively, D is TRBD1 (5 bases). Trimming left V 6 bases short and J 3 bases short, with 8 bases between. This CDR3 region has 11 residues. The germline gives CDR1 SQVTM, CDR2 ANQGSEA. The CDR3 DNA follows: TGCAGCGTCGTGACAGACTATGGCTACACCTTC. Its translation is CSVVTDYGYTF.

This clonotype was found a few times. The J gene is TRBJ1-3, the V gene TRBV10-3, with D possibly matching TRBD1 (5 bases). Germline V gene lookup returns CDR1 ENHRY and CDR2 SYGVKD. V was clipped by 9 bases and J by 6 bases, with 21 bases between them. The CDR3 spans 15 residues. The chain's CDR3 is CAISGDSSSVNTIYF. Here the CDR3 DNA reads TGTGCCATATCCGGCGACAGCTCCTCGGTAAACACCATATATTTT.

In DNA form, the CDR3 reads TGTGCCAGCAGCTCCGAGCCCAGTCGGGCCTACGAGCAGTACTTC. It translates to CASSSEPSRAYEQYF. V and J are TRBV5-5 and TRBJ2-7; D call uncertain. The CDR3 runs 15 residues. Trimming took off 3 bases at V and 2 bases at J, with 15 bases between the two ends. Germline assignment: CDR1 SGHKS and CDR2 YYEKEE (reference sequence).

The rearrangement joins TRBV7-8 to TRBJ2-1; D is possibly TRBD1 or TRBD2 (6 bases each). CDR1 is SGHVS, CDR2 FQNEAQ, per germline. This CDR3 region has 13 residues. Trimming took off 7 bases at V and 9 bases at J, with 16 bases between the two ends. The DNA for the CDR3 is TGTGCCAGCACCCACGGGGGCGTATTTGAGCAGTTCTTC. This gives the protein CASTHGGVFEQFF.

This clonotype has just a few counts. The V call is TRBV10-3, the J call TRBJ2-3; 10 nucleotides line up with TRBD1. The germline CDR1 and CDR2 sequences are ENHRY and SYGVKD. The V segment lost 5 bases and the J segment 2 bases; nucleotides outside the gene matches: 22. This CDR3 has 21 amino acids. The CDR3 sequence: CAISPRNPGQGRTGATDTQYF. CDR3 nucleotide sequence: TGTGCCATCAGTCCGAGGAATCCGGGACAGGGGAGGACAGGGGCCACAGATACGCAGTATTTT.

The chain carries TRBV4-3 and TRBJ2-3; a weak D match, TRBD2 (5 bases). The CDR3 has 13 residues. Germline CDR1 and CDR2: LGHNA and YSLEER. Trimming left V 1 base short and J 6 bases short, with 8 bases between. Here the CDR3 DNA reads TGCGCCAGCAGCCAAGGTCCGGGGGATACGCAGTATTTT. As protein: CASSQGPGDTQYF.

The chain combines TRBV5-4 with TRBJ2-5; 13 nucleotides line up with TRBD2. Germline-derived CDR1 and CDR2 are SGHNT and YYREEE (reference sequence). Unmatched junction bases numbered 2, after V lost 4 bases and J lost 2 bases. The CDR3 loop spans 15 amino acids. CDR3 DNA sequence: TGTGCCAGCAGCCGGGGACTAGCGGGGCAAGAGACCCAGTACTTC. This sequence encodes CASSRGLAGQETQYF.

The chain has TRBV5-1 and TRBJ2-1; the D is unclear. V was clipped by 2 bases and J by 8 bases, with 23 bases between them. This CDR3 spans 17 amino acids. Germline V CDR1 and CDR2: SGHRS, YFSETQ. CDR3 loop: CASSFYPRVVPPDEQFF. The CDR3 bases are TGCGCCAGCAGCTTTTATCCACGGGTAGTCCCTCCTGATGAGCAGTTCTTC.

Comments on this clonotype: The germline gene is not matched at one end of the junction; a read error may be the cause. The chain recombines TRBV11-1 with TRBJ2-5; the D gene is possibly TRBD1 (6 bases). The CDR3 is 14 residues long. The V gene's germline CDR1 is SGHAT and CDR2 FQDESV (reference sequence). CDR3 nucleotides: TGTGCCAGCAGCTTCAGGGACAACCACGAGACCCAGTACTTC. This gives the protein CASSFRDNHETQYF.

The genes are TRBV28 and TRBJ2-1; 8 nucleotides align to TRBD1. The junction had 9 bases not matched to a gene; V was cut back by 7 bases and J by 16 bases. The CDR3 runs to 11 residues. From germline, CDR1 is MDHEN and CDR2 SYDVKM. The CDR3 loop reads CASTREDREFF. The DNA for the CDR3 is TGTGCCAGCACCCGAGAGGACAGGGAATTCTTC.

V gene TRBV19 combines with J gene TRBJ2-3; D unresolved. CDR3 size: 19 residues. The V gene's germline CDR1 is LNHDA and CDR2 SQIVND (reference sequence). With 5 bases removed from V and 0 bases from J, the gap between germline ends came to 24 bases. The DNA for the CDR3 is TGTGCCAGTAGTGGCCCTCAGACGTCGCGTTCTCTTAGCACAGATACGCAGTATTTT. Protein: CASSGPQTSRSLSTDTQYF.

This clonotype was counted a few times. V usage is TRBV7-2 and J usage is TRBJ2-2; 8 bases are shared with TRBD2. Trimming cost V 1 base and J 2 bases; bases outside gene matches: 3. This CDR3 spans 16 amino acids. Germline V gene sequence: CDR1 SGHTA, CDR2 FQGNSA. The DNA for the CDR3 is TGTGCCAGCAGCTTAGTGCGGGGGGCCAACACCGGGGAGCTGTTTTTT. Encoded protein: CASSLVRGANTGELFF.

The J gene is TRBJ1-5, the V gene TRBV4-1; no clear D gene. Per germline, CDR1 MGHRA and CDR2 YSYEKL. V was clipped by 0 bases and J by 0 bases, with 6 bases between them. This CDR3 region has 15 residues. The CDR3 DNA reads TGCGCCAGCAGCCAAGATCCCTTTAGCAATCAGCCCCAGCATTTT. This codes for CASSQDPFSNQPQHF.

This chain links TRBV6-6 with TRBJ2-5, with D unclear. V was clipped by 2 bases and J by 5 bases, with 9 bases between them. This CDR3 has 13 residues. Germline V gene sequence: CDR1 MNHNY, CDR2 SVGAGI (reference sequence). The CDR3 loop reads CASSYDGWETQYF. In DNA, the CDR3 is TGTGCCAGCAGTTACGACGGTTGGGAGACCCAGTACTTC.

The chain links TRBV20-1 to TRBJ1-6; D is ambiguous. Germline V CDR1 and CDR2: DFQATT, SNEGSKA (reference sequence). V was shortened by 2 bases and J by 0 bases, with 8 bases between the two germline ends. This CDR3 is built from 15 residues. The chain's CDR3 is CSARRESSYNSPLHF. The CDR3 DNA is TGCAGTGCTAGAAGAGAGAGCTCCTATAATTCACCCCTCCACTTT.

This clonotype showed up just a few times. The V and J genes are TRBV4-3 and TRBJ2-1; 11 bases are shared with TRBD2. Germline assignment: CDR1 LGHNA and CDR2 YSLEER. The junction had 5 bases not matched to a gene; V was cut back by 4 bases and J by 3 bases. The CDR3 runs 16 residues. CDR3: CASSPGTSGYYNEQFF. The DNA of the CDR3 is TGCGCCAGCAGCCCTGGGACTAGCGGATACTACAATGAGCAGTTCTTC.

CDR3 coding DNA: TGCGCCAGCAGTGATGGCGGCTCTGGAAACACCATATATTTT. Translation: CASSDGGSGNTIYF. The chain joins TRBV5-1 to TRBJ1-3; no firm D call. The CDR3 is 14 amino acids. CDR1 SGHRS and CDR2 YFSETQ come from the germline V gene. V lost 5 bases, J lost 0 bases, and 9 bases lay in between.